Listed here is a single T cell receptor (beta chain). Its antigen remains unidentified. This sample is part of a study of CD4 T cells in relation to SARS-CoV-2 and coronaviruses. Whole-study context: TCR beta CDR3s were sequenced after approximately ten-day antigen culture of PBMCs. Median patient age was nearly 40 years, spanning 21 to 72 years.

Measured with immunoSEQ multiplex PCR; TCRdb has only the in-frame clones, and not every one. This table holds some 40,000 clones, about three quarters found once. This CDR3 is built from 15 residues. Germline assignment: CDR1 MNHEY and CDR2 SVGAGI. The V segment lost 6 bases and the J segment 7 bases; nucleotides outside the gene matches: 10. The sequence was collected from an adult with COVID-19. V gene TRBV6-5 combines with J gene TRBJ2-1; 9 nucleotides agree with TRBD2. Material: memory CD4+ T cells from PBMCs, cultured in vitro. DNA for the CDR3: TGTGCCAGCAGCCCCGGGCTAGCGGGATCGAATGAGCAGTTCTTC. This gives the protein CASSPGLAGSNEQFF.